The rows below give T cell receptor beta chains drawn from one sample of a study of blood T cell repertoires in COVID-19. Clones were read by immunoSEQ multiplex PCR, and TCRdb kept only the in-frame ones, dropping some. The data hold around 700,000 clones, with 70% to 90% observed a single time. Sample: peripheral blood. The receptors were gathered from a woman between 18 and 29 years old with acute or convalescent COVID-19. Both conserved end residues are part of each CDR3. The D gene is left open where the match is weak. A row's size may be missing; if present it is once, few, many or a size class.

>once|.|TRBV5-6|TRBJ2-6
CASSLISSGANVLTF
TGTGCCAGCAGCTTGATTTCGTCTGGGGCCAACGTCCTGACTTTC
>.|TRBD2|TRBV24-1|TRBJ2-3
CATSDRLAGGARTDTQYF
TGTGCCACCAGTGATAGACTAGCGGGGGGTGCTCGCACAGATACGCAGTATTTT
>.|TRBD2|TRBV12-3/TRBV12-4|TRBJ2-1
CASRLAVNEQFF
TGTGCCAGCAGACTAGCGGTCAATGAGCAGTTCTTC
>.|TRBD1|TRBV10-3|TRBJ1-5
CAIRPGGGSNQPQHF
TGTGCCATCCGGCCAGGGGGTGGTAGCAATCAGCCCCAGCATTTT
>.|.|TRBV3-1/TRBV3-2|TRBJ1-6
CASSQDGTLRASPLHF
TGTGCCAGCAGCCAAGATGGGACACTCAGGGCTTCACCCCTCCACTTT
>.|TRBD1|TRBV5-6|TRBJ1-5
CASSLRQGRHQPQHF
TGTGCCAGCAGCCTTAGACAGGGGAGGCATCAGCCCCAGCATTTT
>.|TRBD1|TRBV7-2|TRBJ2-7
CASSPGTGGLGAHEQYF
TGTGCCAGCAGCCCCGGGACAGGGGGCTTGGGGGCCCACGAGCAGTACTTC
>.|.|TRBV19|TRBJ1-1
CASSSLSARGIGEAFF
TGTGCCAGTAGCAGTTTATCGGCCAGGGGTATCGGTGAAGCTTTCTTT
>.|TRBD2|TRBV11-2|TRBJ2-1
CASSLGPAGVKADEQFF
TGTGCCAGCAGCTTAGGGCCTGCGGGGGTCAAGGCGGATGAGCAGTTCTTC
>.|TRBD1|TRBV5-1|TRBJ1-4
CASRQDRGPANEKLFF
TGCGCCAGCAGACAGGACAGGGGACCGGCTAATGAAAAACTGTTTTTT
>.|TRBD2|TRBV24-1|TRBJ2-1
CATSDSTRGDYYNEQFF
TGTGCCACCAGTGATTCCACACGGGGGGATTACTACAATGAGCAGTTCTTC
>.|.|TRBV11-2|TRBJ1-3
CASSPSGNTIYF
TGTGCCAGCAGCCCCTCCGGAAACACCATATATTTT
>few|.|TRBV28|TRBJ2-7
CASRHWTPKYEQYF
TGTGCCAGCAGACACTGGACTCCCAAGTACGAGCAGTACTTC
>.|TRBD1|TRBV24-1|TRBJ1-1
CATSDSGTENTEAFF
TGTGCCACCAGTGACTCCGGGACAGAGAACACTGAAGCTTTCTTT
>.|TRBD1|TRBV7-9|TRBJ1-6
CASSTRDRGSPLHF
TGTGCCAGCAGCACGCGAGACAGGGGTTCACCCCTCCACTTT
>.|TRBD2|TRBV5-6|TRBJ2-3
CASSQGLAGTTDTQYF
TGTGCCAGCAGCCAGGGACTAGCGGGGACCACAGATACGCAGTATTTT
>once|.|TRBV5-4|TRBJ2-7
CASSSPTSYEQYF
TGTGCCAGCAGCTCCCCGACTAGCTACGAGCAGTACTTC
>.|TRBD1|TRBV6-5|TRBJ1-1
CASSYSRQGLAFF
TGTGCCAGCAGTTACTCTCGACAGGGGTTAGCTTTCTTT
>.|.|TRBV19|TRBJ1-1
CASYQKSGANTEAFF
TGTGCCAGTTACCAAAAGTCAGGGGCGAACACTGAAGCTTTCTTT
>.|.|TRBV11-2|TRBJ2-3
CASSLDMWGANTDTQYF
TGTGCCAGCAGCTTAGATATGTGGGGCGCGAACACAGATACGCAGTATTTT
>.|.|TRBV25-1|TRBJ1-2
CASSDARDSFYGYTF
TGTGCCAGCAGTGATGCCAGGGATTCATTCTATGGCTACACCTTC
>.|TRBD1|TRBV5-1|TRBJ2-3
CASSFDRGRDTQYF
TGCGCCAGCAGCTTCGACAGGGGGCGGGATACGCAGTATTTT
>.|.|TRBV25-1|TRBJ1-3
CASSVPAGNTIYF
TGTGCCAGCAGTGTCCCGGCTGGAAACACCATATATTTT
>.|.|TRBV30|TRBJ1-5
CAWSVEGGSGNQPQHF
TGTGCCTGGAGTGTGGAGGGGGGGTCTGGCAATCAGCCCCAGCATTTT
>.|TRBD1|TRBV6-5|TRBJ1-3
CASSWDSGNTIYF
TGTGCCAGCAGTTGGGACAGTGGAAACACCATATATTTT
>.|.|TRBV27|TRBJ2-5
CASSPLGSTEYQETQYF
TGTGCCAGCAGTCCTCTCGGATCGACGGAGTACCAAGAGACCCAGTACTTC
>.|TRBD2|TRBV7-7|TRBJ2-7
CASSPAPGGTYEQYF
TGTGCCAGCAGCCCCGCCCCGGGGGGGACATACGAGCAGTACTTC
>.|TRBD2|TRBV5-5|TRBJ2-1
CASSRLAGYNEQFF
TGTGCCAGCAGCCGACTAGCGGGCTACAATGAGCAGTTCTTC
>.|.|TRBV21-1|TRBJ1-3
CASSVSSGTGGYF
TGTGCCAGCAGCGTCTCCTCCGGGACAGGGGGATATTTT
>.|.|TRBV4-3|TRBJ2-2
CASSRLEIGELFF
TGCGCCAGCAGCCGATTGGAGATCGGGGAGCTGTTTTTT
>.|.|TRBV7-9|TRBJ2-7
CASSLEWPYEQYF
TGTGCCAGCAGCTTAGAGTGGCCTTACGAGCAGTACTTC
>.|TRBD1|TRBV6-5|TRBJ2-3
CASSYSRTGGDTQYF
TGTGCCAGCAGTTACTCGAGGACAGGGGGAGATACGCAGTATTTT
>.|.|TRBV6-5|TRBJ1-1
CATFQGSLNTEAFF
TGTGCCACATTCCAGGGCTCCCTGAACACTGAAGCTTTCTTT
>.|TRBD1|TRBV15|TRBJ1-5
CATQGASNQPQHF
TGTGCCACACAGGGGGCCAGCAATCAGCCCCAGCATTTT
>few|.|TRBV6-4|TRBJ2-3
CASSDSSGRDTQYF
TGTGCCAGCAGTGACTCGTCAGGCAGGGATACGCAGTATTTT
>once|.|TRBV18|TRBJ1-2
CASSPDGANYGYTF
TGTGCCAGCTCACCAGATGGGGCGAACTATGGCTACACCTTC
>once|TRBD1|TRBV7-9|TRBJ1-4
CASSSGQTNEKLFF
TGTGCCAGCAGCTCGGGACAGACTAATGAAAAACTGTTTTTT